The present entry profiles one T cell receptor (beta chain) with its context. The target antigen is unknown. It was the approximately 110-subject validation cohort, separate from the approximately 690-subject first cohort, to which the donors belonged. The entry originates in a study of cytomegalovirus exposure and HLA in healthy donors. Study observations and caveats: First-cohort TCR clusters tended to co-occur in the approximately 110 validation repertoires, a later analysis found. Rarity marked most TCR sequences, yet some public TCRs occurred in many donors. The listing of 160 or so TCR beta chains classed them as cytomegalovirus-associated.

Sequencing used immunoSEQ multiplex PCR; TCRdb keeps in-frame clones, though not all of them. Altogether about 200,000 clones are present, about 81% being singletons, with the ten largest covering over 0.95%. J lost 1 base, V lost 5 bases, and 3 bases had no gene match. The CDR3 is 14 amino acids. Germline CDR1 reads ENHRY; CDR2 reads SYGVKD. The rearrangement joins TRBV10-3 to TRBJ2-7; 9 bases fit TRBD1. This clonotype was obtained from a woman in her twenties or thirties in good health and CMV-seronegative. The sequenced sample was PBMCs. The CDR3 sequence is CAISWTGESYEQYF. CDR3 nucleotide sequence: TGTGCCATCAGTTGGACAGGGGAGTCCTACGAGCAGTACTTC.